The T cell receptor (beta chain) described here comes from a study of human T cells and chemical hapten exposure. Time point here: patch test 3, about 24 weeks after DPC sensitization. Treatment meaning: therapeutic diphenylcyclopropenone sensitization with weekly scalp DPC. V lost 7 bases, J lost 1 base, and 17 bases lay in between. This CDR3 is built from 15 residues. Germline lookup yields CDR1 DFQATT and CDR2 SNEGSKA (reference sequence). In the study's own analysis: A per-sample median of 95,638 TCRs was observed, with counts ranging from roughly 20,000 to 750,000. TCRdb redid the calling of the RACE reads with MiXCR, one entry per CDR3 protein. The V and J calls and clone size come from TCRdb's table, not from the authors' own analysis. In the table there are about 71,000 distinct CDR3 sequences, 11% of which are singletons.

The sequencing here drew on whole blood, taken in connection with sensitization to the hapten diphenylcyclopropenone (DPC). The V gene is TRBV20-1, the J gene TRBJ1-5; D might be TRBD1 (6 bases). The TCR sequence derives from a woman in her 50s with alopecia areata. Some clones in this sample may be carry-over from other donors' samples. This chain's CDR3 is CSVTIRGASNQPQHF. The CDR3 DNA reads TGCAGTGTTACCATCCGGGGGGCAAGCAATCAGCCCCAGCATTTT.